The 30 T cell receptor beta chains presented below share a single source sample, sequenced in a study of human T cells and chemical hapten exposure. Each CDR3 protein is one row after TCRdb ran MiXCR on the RACE reads. Of some 400,000 distinct CDR3 sequences listed, approximately 5.1% are singletons. The time point is: patch test 1, 2 weeks after DPC sensitization. Sample treatment: therapeutic diphenylcyclopropenone sensitization with weekly scalp DPC. The material sequenced was whole blood, taken in connection with sensitization to the hapten diphenylcyclopropenone (DPC). These receptors originate from a woman aged 45-65 years with alopecia areata. Some clones in this sample may be carry-over from other donors' samples.

The V call is TRBV15, the J call TRBJ2-1; weak D call: TRBD2 (6 bases). This CDR3 is built from 14 residues. Per germline, CDR1 LNHNV and CDR2 YYDKDF (reference sequence). Trimming took off 5 bases at V and 8 bases at J, with 16 bases between the two ends. Here the CDR3 DNA reads TGTGCCACCAGCTTCCGGGACTTACTCCATGAGCAGTTCTTC. Its translation is CATSFRDLLHEQFF.

This clonotype was counted many times. The J gene is TRBJ1-1, the V gene TRBV2; D is undetermined. CDR1 and CDR2 (germline): SNHLY, FYNNEI. Trimming cost V 5 bases and J 7 bases, with 5 bases left between them. This CDR3 is built from 10 residues. This CDR3 reads CASSRDEAFF. The CDR3 nucleotides read TGTGCCAGCAGTAGGGATGAAGCTTTCTTT.

This clonotype has just a few counts. The chain carries TRBV6-5 and TRBJ2-5; a weak D match, TRBD1 (5 bases). The CDR3 contains 14 residues. Germline V gene sequence: CDR1 MNHEY, CDR2 SVGAGI. Trimming removed 0 bases at V and 4 bases at J, with 9 bases between. As DNA, the CDR3 is TGTGCCAGCAGTTACTCAGGCAGGGCAGAGACCCAGTACTTC. It translates to CASSYSGRAETQYF.

This clonotype was seen many times. The genes are TRBV28 and TRBJ2-1; 8 bases are a match to TRBD2. V lost 4 bases, J lost 8 bases, and 16 bases stayed unmatched. Germline V gene sequence: CDR1 MDHEN, CDR2 SYDVKM. The CDR3 extends over 17 amino acids. This CDR3 is CASSSPTSGSRGDEQFF. CDR3 nucleotide sequence: TGTGCCAGCAGTTCCCCTACGAGCGGGAGTAGGGGCGATGAGCAGTTCTTC.

As regards this clonotype: A clone one base away is much larger, so this may be a read error. The chain couples TRBV27 to TRBJ2-7; D not resolved. Germline CDR1 MNHEY, CDR2 SMNVEV (reference sequence). V shed 5 bases and J shed 6 bases, with 14 bases lying between them. This CDR3 is built from 13 residues. CDR3 nucleotide sequence: TGTGCCAGCAGTCAGCGACGGAGTCGCGAGCAGTACTTC. This translates into CASSQRRSREQYF.

This clonotype was observed many times. The chain is built from TRBV7-9 and TRBJ1-1, with a weak D call TRBD1 (5 bases). Germline CDR1 and CDR2: SEHNR and FQNEAQ (reference sequence). This CDR3 is built from 14 residues. V lost 4 bases, J lost 7 bases, and 16 bases lay in between. In nucleotides, the CDR3 is TGTGCCAGCAGCTCAACTCCAGGGACCATTGAAGCTTTCTTT. It encodes CASSSTPGTIEAFF. The full variable domain, completed using reference TRBV7-9 and TRBJ1-1, is DTGVSQNPRHKITKRGQNVTFRCDPISEHNRLYWYRQTLGQGPEFLTYFQNEAQLEKSRLLSDRFSAERPKGSFSTLEIQRTEQGDSAMYLCASSSTPGTIEAFFGQGTRLTVV.

This clonotype has ten or more counts. The chain couples TRBV3-1 to TRBJ1-1; D is uncertain. Germline assignment: CDR1 LGHDT and CDR2 YNNKEL (reference sequence). The CDR3 totals 12 residues. V lost 1 base, J lost 7 bases, and 7 bases lay in between. The CDR3 bases are TGTGCCAGCAGCCAAGTCTGGGGTGAAGCTTTCTTT. The encoded protein is CASSQVWGEAFF.

In its sample, this clonotype was seen many times. J is TRBJ1-1 and V is TRBV18, with 9 nucleotides matching TRBD1. V shed 8 bases, J shed 1 base, and the junction held 5 bases outside the gene matches. The CDR3 loop spans 14 amino acids. The germline CDR1 and CDR2 sequences are KGHSH and LQKENI. The CDR3 region is CASVGQGANTEAFF. The CDR3 DNA follows: TGTGCCAGCGTGGGACAGGGTGCGAACACTGAAGCTTTCTTT.

The sample holds many counts of this clonotype. The J gene is TRBJ2-2, the V gene TRBV4-2; perhaps TRBD2 as D (6 bases). The CDR3 extends over 18 amino acids. Per germline, CDR1 LGHNA and CDR2 YNFKEQ. Trimming cost V 4 bases and J 2 bases, with 20 bases left between them. CDR3 sequence (DNA): TGTGCCAGCAGCCCAACCAGTGGACGGGGGACTAACACCGGGGAGCTGTTTTTT. It encodes CASSPTSGRGTNTGELFF.

This clonotype came up many times. V usage is TRBV6-2 or TRBV6-3 and J usage is TRBJ1-5; D ambiguous. The germline V and J ends were trimmed by 2 bases and 0 bases, with 11 bases remaining between them. This CDR3 contains 16 residues. CDR1 and CDR2 from the germline V gene are MNHEY and SVGEGT. As DNA, the CDR3 is TGTGCCAGCAGTTACGGGGAGGTCCTTAGCAATCAGCCCCAGCATTTT. Protein sequence: CASSYGEVLSNQPQHF.

This clonotype was found a few times. The chain is built from TRBV20-1 and TRBJ2-7; 10 bases match TRBD2. Germline trimming cut 2 bases from V and 6 bases from J; bases unmatched to any gene: 4. This CDR3 has 13 residues. From germline, CDR1 is DFQATT and CDR2 SNEGSKA (reference sequence). CDR3 bases: TGCAGTGCTAGACTAGCGGGAGCAGGCGAGCAGTACTTC. It codes for CSARLAGAGEQYF.

The table lists this clonotype with many counts. The V call is TRBV12-3 or TRBV12-4, the J call TRBJ2-2; D gene uncertain. The CDR3 has 13 amino acids. V lost 4 bases and J lost 0, with 3 bases in between. This CDR3 reads CASSSPNTGELFF. CDR3 bases: TGTGCCAGCAGTTCCCCGAACACCGGGGAGCTGTTTTTT.

This clonotype appeared many times. The genes are TRBV29-1 and TRBJ1-1; a weak D match, TRBD1 (5 bases). V dropped 6 bases and J dropped 2 bases, with 10 bases sitting between them. There are 12 residues in the CDR3. From germline, CDR1 is SQVTM and CDR2 ANQGSEA. CDR3 DNA: TGCAGCGTCCGACAGACAAACACTGAAGCTTTCTTT. Amino acids: CSVRQTNTEAFF. The variable domain in full, completed from reference TRBV29-1 and TRBJ1-1, reads SAVISQKPSRDICQRGTSLTIQCQVDSQVTMMFWYRQQPGQSLTLIATANQGSEATYESGFVIDKFPISRPNLTFSTLTVSNMSPEDSSIYLCSVRQTNTEAFFGQGTRLTVV.

In its sample, this clonotype was seen many times. The chain links TRBV29-1 to TRBJ1-2; no clear D gene. Germline CDR1 SQVTM, CDR2 ANQGSEA. V was trimmed by 2 bases and J by 6 bases, leaving 22 bases between them. This CDR3 contains 16 residues. The CDR3 nucleotides read TGCAGCGTTGAACCTCTTTCTTCCACAGTGGTCGATGGCTACACCTTC. Its protein is CSVEPLSSTVVDGYTF.

The table lists this clonotype with a few counts. The V and J genes are TRBV20-1 and TRBJ1-1, with a weak D call TRBD1 (6 bases). The ends were cut back, 0 bases at V and 4 bases at J, with 15 bases in the middle. In germline, CDR1 is DFQATT, CDR2 SNEGSKA (reference sequence). This CDR3 is 15 amino acids long. This CDR3 reads CSARDRPGVVTEAFF. In DNA, the CDR3 is TGCAGTGCTAGAGATCGGCCAGGGGTTGTCACTGAAGCTTTCTTT.

This clonotype was counted a few times. The CDR3 coding sequence is TGTGCCAGCAGCCAGACCCCTACTACAGGGGGCGATCCGTACTTC. It specifies CASSQTPTTGGDPYF. V usage is TRBV3-1 and J usage is TRBJ2-7; 9 bases are a match to TRBD1. The germline V gene encodes CDR1 LGHDT and CDR2 YNNKEL (reference sequence). The junction had 15 bases not matched to a gene; V was cut back by 3 bases and J by 12 bases. The CDR3 runs 15 residues.

This clonotype was counted a few times. The rearrangement links TRBV6-2 or TRBV6-3 to TRBJ1-1; TRBD1 matches 7 bases. Germline V lookup: CDR1 MNHEY, CDR2 SVGEGT. This CDR3 is built from 17 residues. The V and J ends lost 5 bases and 0 bases, in that order; junction bases with no gene match: 12. The CDR3 DNA sequence: TGTGCCAGCAGTCGTAACAGGGGCCAGGCAATGAACACTGAAGCTTTCTTT. It encodes CASSRNRGQAMNTEAFF.

This clonotype was counted at least ten times. The V call is TRBV20-1, the J call TRBJ2-2; D remains ambiguous. V was pared by 6 bases and J by 4 bases, with 12 bases between. Germline CDR1 DFQATT, CDR2 SNEGSKA (reference sequence). The CDR3 sequence is 13 residues long. The CDR3 region has the DNA TGCAGTGCCATTGGTTGGGGCACCGGGGAGCTGTTTTTT. This gives the protein CSAIGWGTGELFF.

This clonotype was seen many times. The CDR3 DNA is TGCAGCGTTGAAGCGGTCGGGAATGAGCAGTTCTTC. It translates to CSVEAVGNEQFF. The J gene is TRBJ2-1, the V gene TRBV29-1, with unresolved D. Trimming stripped 1 base from V and 7 bases from J, with 8 bases between. This CDR3 spans 12 amino acids. Germline V lookup: CDR1 SQVTM, CDR2 ANQGSEA.

The gene calls are TRBV7-8 and TRBJ2-3, with D perhaps being TRBD1 or TRBD2 (5 bases each). CDR3 length: 15 residues. CDR1 and CDR2 from the germline V gene are SGHVS and FQNEAQ. V lost 5 bases, J lost 1 base, and 13 bases lay in between. The CDR3 coding sequence is TGTGCCAGCAGCACTAGGGGTTTTGGCACAGATACGCAGTATTTT. Its protein is CASSTRGFGTDTQYF.

The rearrangement uses TRBV6-5 and TRBJ2-3; D possibly corresponds to TRBD1 (7 bases). Germline V CDR1 and CDR2: MNHEY, SVGAGI. Between the trimmed V and J ends, which lost 2 bases and 2 bases, there was a span of 11 bases. The CDR3 runs 15 residues. In DNA, the CDR3 is TGTGCCAGCAGTTACGCGGGACAGCTCACAGATACGCAGTATTTT. This translates into CASSYAGQLTDTQYF.

The genes are TRBV6-2 or TRBV6-3 and TRBJ2-5, with TRBD2 identical over 10 bases. J was trimmed by 5 bases and V by 3 bases; bases with no gene match: 9. The CDR3 sequence is 16 residues long. Looked up from germline, CDR1 is MNHEY and CDR2 is SVGEGT. For the CDR3, the DNA is TGTGCCAGCAGTTATGGTCTAGCGGGAGCGAGTGAGACCCAGTACTTC. Protein sequence: CASSYGLAGASETQYF.

This clonotype was picked up a small number of times. The chain combines TRBV20-1 with TRBJ2-7; D is unresolved. The CDR3 is 10 amino acids. Trimming took off 5 bases at V and 4 bases at J, with 6 bases between the two ends. Germline CDR1 DFQATT, CDR2 SNEGSKA (reference sequence). CDR3 sequence: CSAGQYEQYF. The CDR3 DNA is TGCAGTGCTGGCCAGTACGAGCAGTACTTC.

This clonotype appeared many times. The chain joins TRBV27 to TRBJ2-2; TRBD2 matches 7 bases. The length of the CDR3 is 15 residues. Germline lookup yields CDR1 MNHEY and CDR2 SMNVEV (reference sequence). Unmatched junction bases numbered 9, after V lost 4 bases and J lost 7 bases. In nucleotides, the CDR3 is TGTGCCAGCAGTTCGATACTAGCGTACGGCGGGGAGCTGTTTTTT. Translation gives CASSSILAYGGELFF.

The table lists this clonotype with a few counts. The chain carries TRBV10-3 and TRBJ1-4; a possible D gene is TRBD1 (5 bases). V shed 5 bases and J shed 7 bases, with 8 bases lying between them. Germline lookup yields CDR1 ENHRY and CDR2 SYGVKD. The CDR3 length is 12 residues. CDR3 in amino acids: CAISSGGEKLFF. The CDR3 DNA reads as TGTGCCATCAGTTCTGGGGGTGAAAAACTGTTTTTT.

This clonotype appeared a few times. This chain connects TRBV6-2 or TRBV6-3 to TRBJ2-2, with no clear D. CDR1 and CDR2 from the germline V gene are MNHEY and SVGEGT. V was pared by 6 bases and J by 5 bases, with 7 bases between. The CDR3 has 12 residues. The CDR3 nucleotides are TGTGCCAGCAGCCTTCAGACCGGGGAGCTGTTTTTT. Its protein is CASSLQTGELFF.

This clonotype was recorded at least ten times. The V gene is TRBV29-1, the J gene TRBJ1-1; D gene ambiguous. The germline gives CDR1 SQVTM, CDR2 ANQGSEA. The CDR3 is 12 amino acids. The V gene lost 5 bases and the J gene lost 5 bases, with 12 bases spanning the gap. The DNA of the CDR3 is TGCAGCGTTCCCGCAGGAGGGACTGAAGCTTTCTTT. This codes for CSVPAGGTEAFF.

The V and J genes are TRBV9 and TRBJ2-3; D not resolved. CDR1 is SGDLS, CDR2 YYNGEE, per germline. V shed 1 base and J shed 2 bases, with 17 bases lying between them. CDR3 length: 17 amino acids. The CDR3 nucleotides are TGTGCCAGCAGCGTAAGCCCGGCCCCGACGCCCACAGATACGCAGTATTTT. It codes for CASSVSPAPTPTDTQYF.

Here the CDR3 DNA reads TGTGCCAGCAGCTCGACTAGCGTCTCCTACGAGCAGTACTTC. Translation gives CASSSTSVSYEQYF. The chain couples TRBV7-2 to TRBJ2-7; 8 nucleotides match TRBD2. V was pared by 4 bases and J by 0 bases, with 2 bases of the junction left unmatched. Germline CDR1 is SGHTA and CDR2 is FQGNSA. This CDR3 comprises 14 residues.

Many counts were recorded for this clonotype. The CDR3 region is CASSLEGAQFRNEQFF. CDR3 nucleotides: TGTGCCAGCAGCTTAGAGGGGGCCCAATTTAGGAATGAGCAGTTCTTC. V and J are TRBV11-3 and TRBJ2-1, with a possible D match to TRBD1 (6 bases). This CDR3 contains 16 residues. Germline loops: CDR1 SGHNT, CDR2 YENEEA. The V end was cut by 0 bases, the J end by 7 bases, with 16 bases between.